This T cell receptor beta chain was sequenced for a study of T cell responses to AZD1222 COVID-19 vaccine. Investigators merged groups given second doses at roughly 4 or roughly 12 weeks. The protocol was immunoSEQ multiplex PCR, while the TCRdb copy is restricted to in-frame clones and leaves out a portion. The table records 150,000 to 200,000 clones, roughly 92% of them present only once. V lost 4 bases, J lost 6 bases, and 8 bases stayed unmatched. The V gene's germline CDR1 is LGHDT and CDR2 YNNKEL (reference sequence). CDR3 size: 14 residues. Concerning this clone: Antigen specificity is unknown.

Study-wide results and limits: Regions left unmutated in variants are reportedly the target of nearly half of spike-specific TCRs. Clonal diversity was possibly underestimated; the donors were predominantly white British and more often female.

This chain uses TRBV3-1 (or the pseudogene TRBV3-2) with TRBJ2-7, with 8 bases identical to TRBD1. Specimen: peripheral blood, collected 28 days after the second AZD1222 dose. The sequence came from an adult who received the AZD1222 COVID-19 vaccine. CDR3 sequence: CASSLDTGGREQYF. The CDR3, as DNA: TGTGCCAGCAGCCTTGATACAGGGGGACGCGAGCAGTACTTC.